This TCR beta chain was observed in a study of T cells in Graves' hyperthyroidism and ophthalmopathy. General study results and limits: Ophthalmopathy got predicted by the model a median around six months before its onset. Expanded thyroid clonotypes (above 0.001) were mostly also found in blood.

There are many counts of this clonotype. Its antigen is unidentified. Germline CDR1 and CDR2: SGHVS and FQNEAQ. Trimming removed 3 bases from V and 1 base from J; junction bases left unmatched: 6. The CDR3 totals 16 residues. RNA transcripts provided the source from which TCR beta CDR3 regions were amplified. TCR CDR3 regions were first amplified by RT-PCR with HTBI primers. MiXCR, run by TCRdb on the multiplex PCR reads, gives a single entry per CDR3 protein. Here the sample spans about 700,000 distinct CDR3 sequences, 45% being singletons. This clonotype originated in an adult man with Graves' disease, either hyperthyroidism or ophthalmopathy (not recorded which). V and J are TRBV7-8 and TRBJ2-5; TRBD2 agrees at 9 bases. Sequencing input: peripheral blood or thyroid tissue (not recorded which). As DNA, the CDR3 is TGTGCCAGCAGCTTTAGACTAGCGGCGATCCAAGAGACCCAGTACTTC. Its protein product is CASSFRLAAIQETQYF. Combining the CDR3 with reference TRBV7-8 and TRBJ2-5 gives the whole variable domain GAGVSQSPRYKVAKRGQDVALRCDPISGHVSLFWYQQALGQGPEFLTYFQNEAQLDKSGLPSDRFFAERPEGSVSTLKIQRTQQEDSAVYLCASSFRLAAIQETQYFGPGTRLLVL.